The sequence of this TCR beta chain was determined in a study of cytomegalovirus exposure and HLA in healthy donors. Study details: The 95 to 150 validation repertoires were produced on the same platform as the 670 or so repertoires of the first cohort. This was reported in a later analysis.

The donors belonged to the roughly 130-subject validation cohort, separate from the approximately 670-subject first cohort. Whole-study findings and limits: The tendency of first-cohort TCR clusters to co-occur in the 110 or so validation repertoires emerged from a later analysis. Among the CMV-associated chains, three were confirmed in vitro as specific for CMV antigens.

With regard to this clone: Its matching antigen is unknown.

Produced via immunoSEQ multiplex PCR; TCRdb's table is partial and in-frame only. The profile shows about 180,000 clones, roughly 85% of them singletons. Germline CDR1 SEHNR, CDR2 FQNEAQ (reference sequence). This CDR3 region has 13 residues. V was clipped by 1 base and J by 7 bases, with 8 bases between them. The source of this sequence is a man aged 18 to 29 in good health and CMV-seropositive. The sample was PBMCs. The rearrangement joins TRBV7-9 to TRBJ2-1, with D unclear. In nucleotides, the CDR3 is TGTGCCAGCAGCTTAGATGTCCGTAATGAGCAGTTCTTC. Translating it yields CASSLDVRNEQFF. Drawing the rest from reference TRBV7-9 and TRBJ2-1, the complete variable domain is DTGVSQNPRHKITKRGQNVTFRCDPISEHNRLYWYRQTLGQGPEFLTYFQNEAQLEKSRLLSDRFSAERPKGSFSTLEIQRTEQGDSAMYLCASSLDVRNEQFFGPGTRLTVL.